A selection of T cell receptor beta chains follows, all from one sample in a study of OX40 agonist ivuxolimab in advanced cancers. The assay was immunoSEQ multiplex PCR, and TCRdb's table has in-frame clones only and misses some. The sample lists 75,000 to 90,000 clones, more than 70% seen once, with 9% to 10% in the top ten. Sequencing used CD4+ or CD8+ T cells sorted from blood, obtained in a trial of the OX40 agonist ivuxolimab. These receptors originate from an adult with an advanced solid tumor such as melanoma, head and neck, liver or kidney cancer. The CDR3 runs from the conserved cysteine through the conserved F or W. The D gene is left open where the match is weak. For some rows the clone size is stated as once, few or many, or as a class when expanded; others skip it.

abundance | j_gene | d_gene | v_gene | CDR3aa | CDR3nt
NA | TRBJ2-1 | NA | TRBV27 | CASRTVAGPSGYNEQFF | TGTGCCAGCAGGACCGTCGCCGGGCCATCGGGTTACAATGAGCAGTTCTTC
NA | TRBJ2-3 | TRBD2 | TRBV27 | CASSARLAGTDTQYF | TGTGCCAGCAGTGCCCGACTAGCGGGCACAGATACGCAGTATTTT
NA | TRBJ2-1 | NA | TRBV19 | CASSILGIGGRYNEQFF | TGTGCCAGTAGTATCCTCGGGATTGGCGGCCGTTACAATGAGCAGTTCTTC
NA | TRBJ2-5 | NA | TRBV6-6 | CASSYDGGPGETQYF | TGTGCCAGCAGTTATGACGGGGGGCCGGGGGAGACCCAGTACTTC
NA | TRBJ1-2 | TRBD1 | TRBV6-1 | CASSERGHYGYTF | TGTGCCAGCAGTGAGAGGGGGCACTATGGCTACACCTTC
NA | TRBJ2-7 | NA | TRBV5-6 | CASSTPQGGSYEQYF | TGTGCCAGCAGCACCCCACAGGGAGGTTCCTACGAGCAGTACTTC
few | TRBJ2-2 | NA | TRBV18 | CASSTRAAGELFF | TGTGCCAGCTCGACCCGGGCCGCCGGGGAGCTGTTTTTT
NA | TRBJ2-3 | NA | TRBV7-2 | CASSRNLMYTQYF | TGTGCCAGCAGCCGGAACCTGATGTATACGCAGTATTTT
NA | TRBJ2-7 | NA | TRBV27 | CASSLFKGNEQYF | TGTGCCAGCAGTTTATTCAAAGGGAACGAGCAGTACTTC
NA | TRBJ1-5 | NA | TRBV19 | CASSMVAGQPQHF | TGTGCCAGTAGTATGGTAGCAGGACAGCCCCAGCATTTT
NA | TRBJ2-6 | NA | TRBV18 | CASSPLGAGANVLTF | TGTGCCAGCTCACCGCTCGGGGCTGGGGCCAACGTCCTGACTTTC
NA | TRBJ1-1 | TRBD1 | TRBV6-5 | CASSSRTGAPNTEAFF | TGTGCCAGCAGTTCCCGGACAGGGGCCCCGAACACTGAAGCTTTCTTT
NA | TRBJ2-2 | TRBD1 | TRBV14 | CASSGYPGQVNTGELFF | TGTGCCAGCAGCGGCTACCCGGGACAGGTGAACACCGGGGAGCTGTTTTTT
NA | TRBJ1-1 | TRBD1 | TRBV7-9 | CASSVRQGTGATEAFF | TGTGCCAGCAGCGTAAGACAGGGAACGGGAGCGACTGAAGCTTTCTTT
NA | TRBJ2-7 | NA | TRBV5-1 | CASSLRAQSYEQYF | TGCGCCAGCAGCTTGCGTGCACAGAGCTACGAGCAGTACTTC
NA | TRBJ2-5 | NA | TRBV6-5 | CASSYSELQETQYF | TGTGCCAGCAGTTACTCGGAGCTTCAAGAGACCCAGTACTTC
NA | TRBJ2-7 | NA | TRBV5-1 | CASSRSGATSSYEQYF | TGCGCCAGCAGTAGGTCAGGAGCAACTAGCTCCTACGAGCAGTACTTC
NA | TRBJ2-7 | NA | TRBV15 | CATSREPQYEQYF | TGTGCCACCAGCAGAGAACCCCAGTACGAGCAGTACTTC
NA | TRBJ2-4 | TRBD2 | TRBV28 | CASRGGELAKNIQYF | TGTGCCAGCAGGGGGGGGGAACTAGCCAAAAACATTCAGTACTTC
NA | TRBJ2-1 | NA | TRBV15 | CATSLRGRAFDEQFF | TGTGCCACCAGCCTTAGGGGGAGAGCGTTTGATGAGCAGTTCTTC
once | TRBJ1-5 | NA | TRBV2 | CASKKGRDQPQHF | TGTGCCAGCAAGAAGGGGCGCGATCAGCCCCAGCATTTT
NA | TRBJ1-1 | NA | TRBV4-1 | CASSQRLTLEAFF | TGCGCCAGCAGCCAACGACTGACACTTGAAGCTTTCTTT
NA | TRBJ2-1 | NA | TRBV6-5 | CASTQGLEYNEQFF | TGTGCCAGCACTCAGGGGTTGGAATACAATGAGCAGTTCTTC
few | TRBJ1-6 | TRBD1 | TRBV19 | CASSRWTGSSYNSPLHF | TGTGCCAGTAGCCGGTGGACAGGGAGCTCCTATAATTCACCCCTCCACTTT
NA | TRBJ2-1 | NA | TRBV9 | CASTLLSHEQFF | TGTGCCAGCACTCTTCTGTCCCATGAGCAGTTCTTC
NA | TRBJ1-2 | NA | TRBV28 | CASSRGRAYGYTF | TGTGCCAGCAGCCGGGGCAGGGCCTATGGCTACACCTTC
NA | TRBJ1-2 | NA | TRBV10-2 | CASSQQGGGYYGYTF | TGCGCCAGCAGCCAGCAGGGTGGAGGATACTATGGCTACACCTTC
NA | TRBJ2-3 | NA | TRBV4-1 | CASSQDPSRPDTQYF | TGCGCCAGCAGCCAAGATCCTAGTAGACCGGATACGCAGTATTTT
NA | TRBJ1-2 | NA | TRBV6-1 | CASSEDHGRLPGYTF | TGTGCCAGCAGTGAAGACCACGGCAGATTGCCAGGCTACACCTTC
NA | TRBJ2-3 | NA | TRBV5-1 | CASSLTGTTSTDTQYF | TGCGCCAGCAGCTTGACCGGGACAACTAGCACAGATACGCAGTATTTT
NA | TRBJ2-1 | TRBD1 | TRBV6-1 | CASSEYRQGPYNEQFF | TGTGCCAGCAGTGAATATCGACAGGGTCCCTACAATGAGCAGTTCTTC
NA | TRBJ2-1 | NA | TRBV4-1 | CASSQDYGSPRGNEQFF | TGCGCCAGCAGCCAAGATTATGGGAGCCCAAGGGGCAATGAGCAGTTCTTC
once | TRBJ2-5 | NA | TRBV27 | CASSLNYQETQYF | TGTGCCAGCAGTTTAAATTACCAAGAGACCCAGTACTTC
NA | TRBJ2-7 | TRBD2 | TRBV11-1 | CASSLPPRLAGGPRQYF | TGTGCCAGCAGCCTCCCCCCCAGACTAGCGGGAGGGCCTAGGCAGTACTTC
NA | TRBJ2-3 | NA | TRBV6-5 | CASSYSISTDTQYF | TGTGCCAGCAGTTACTCGATTAGCACAGATACGCAGTATTTT
NA | TRBJ2-7 | NA | TRBV2 | CASLSSYEQYF | TGTGCCAGCCTTAGCTCCTACGAGCAGTACTTC
NA | TRBJ1-5 | NA | TRBV11-2 | CASSLSINQPQHF | TGTGCCAGCAGCTTATCGATCAATCAGCCCCAGCATTTT
NA | TRBJ2-7 | TRBD1 | TRBV4-1 | CASRRTGSFEQYF | TGCGCCAGCAGACGGACAGGGTCTTTCGAGCAGTACTTC
NA | TRBJ2-5 | TRBD1 | TRBV5-5 | CASSAIPGQGETQYF | TGTGCCAGCAGCGCAATACCGGGACAGGGGGAGACCCAGTACTTC
NA | TRBJ2-7 | NA | TRBV7-9 | CASSLVRRSVYEQYF | TGTGCCAGCAGCTTAGTCCGGAGATCCGTCTACGAGCAGTACTTC
NA | TRBJ2-6 | TRBD1 | TRBV7-9 | CASDQDRGLSGANVLTF | TGTGCCAGCGACCAGGACAGGGGGCTGTCTGGGGCCAACGTCCTGACTTTC
NA | TRBJ1-5 | NA | TRBV28 | CASRMGAPGNQPQHF | TGTGCCAGCAGAATGGGGGCGCCGGGCAATCAGCCCCAGCATTTT
NA | TRBJ2-1 | TRBD1 | TRBV6-5 | CASTQQGARKQFF | TGTGCCAGCACGCAACAGGGGGCGAGGAAGCAGTTCTTC
NA | TRBJ2-1 | NA | TRBV6-6 | CASSLQGEQFF | TGTGCCAGCAGTTTGCAGGGAGAGCAGTTCTTC
NA | TRBJ2-7 | NA | TRBV10-3 | CAISEMGGPDYEQYF | TGTGCCATCAGCGAGATGGGGGGCCCGGACTACGAGCAGTACTTC
once | TRBJ1-5 | NA | TRBV2 | CASSEWGIGQPQHF | TGTGCCAGCAGCGAGTGGGGTATAGGTCAGCCCCAGCATTTT
once | TRBJ2-2 | TRBD1 | TRBV19 | CASRTGLDIDGELFF | TGTGCCAGTCGGACAGGTCTTGACATTGACGGGGAGCTGTTTTTT
NA | TRBJ2-1 | NA | TRBV2 | CASSEEVGKGQFF | TGTGCCAGCAGTGAAGAAGTGGGCAAGGGGCAGTTCTTC
NA | TRBJ1-2 | NA | TRBV5-1 | CASSFRDTWSYGYTF | TGCGCCAGCAGCTTCCGGGACACATGGTCTTATGGCTACACCTTC
NA | TRBJ1-3 | NA | TRBV14 | CASSQRPGASGNTIYF | TGTGCCAGCAGCCAGCGCCCCGGGGCCTCTGGAAACACCATATATTTT
NA | TRBJ2-1 | NA | TRBV7-8 | CASSLVGGGAYNEQFF | TGTGCCAGCAGCTTAGTCGGGGGTGGGGCCTACAATGAGCAGTTCTTC
NA | TRBJ1-1 | TRBD1 | TRBV10-3 | CAISHQRRTGSMNTEAFF | TGTGCCATCAGTCACCAACGACGGACAGGGAGTATGAACACTGAAGCTTTCTTT
NA | TRBJ2-1 | TRBD2 | TRBV7-9 | CASSSLAGGYGEQFF | TGTGCCAGCAGCTCACTAGCGGGGGGCTATGGGGAGCAGTTCTTC
NA | TRBJ2-5 | NA | TRBV6-1 | CGSRRMEETQYF | TGTGGATCTAGGCGGATGGAAGAGACCCAGTACTTC
NA | TRBJ1-1 | NA | TRBV11-1 | CASSLFQGGTEAFF | TGTGCCAGCAGCTTATTTCAGGGAGGCACTGAAGCTTTCTTT
NA | TRBJ2-3 | NA | TRBV5-1 | CASSLGLQPGLDTQYF | TGCGCCAGCAGCTTGGGTCTGCAACCAGGCTTAGATACGCAGTATTTT
NA | TRBJ2-5 | NA | TRBV6-5 | CASSYLTSPETQYF | TGTGCCAGCAGTTACTTGACTAGTCCAGAGACCCAGTACTTC
NA | TRBJ2-6 | TRBD1 | TRBV5-5 | CASSHLGTGLPTSVVLTF | TGTGCCAGCAGCCACTTAGGGACAGGGCTTCCTACGAGTGTCGTCCTGACTTTC
once | TRBJ2-7 | NA | TRBV6-6 | CASSTPTGSYEQYF | TGTGCCAGCAGTACACCTACAGGGTCCTACGAGCAGTACTTC
once | TRBJ2-5 | TRBD2 | TRBV5-1 | CASSLVAGALQETQYF | TGCGCCAGCAGCTTGGTAGCGGGAGCACTCCAAGAGACCCAGTACTTC